This T cell receptor (beta chain) emerged from a study of CD8 T cells in ankylosing spondylitis. Study results and caveats: Before this, some motif variants had been reported in reactive arthritis synovial fluid and blood. Fewer than ten highly homologous variants made up a TCR beta motif that seemed to typify ankylosing spondylitis blood. Reportedly, disease-linked clones are significantly enriched in ankylosing spondylitis patients' matched synovial fluid.

The CDR3 extends over 13 amino acids. Looked up from germline, CDR1 is SGHTA and CDR2 is FQGNSA. V dropped 2 bases and J dropped 5 bases, with 9 bases sitting between them. This clonotype was seen repeatedly, ten times or more. Its antigen is currently unknown. TCR beta libraries were made by quantitative 5'-RACE with molecular barcodes. TCRdb passed the 5' RACE reads through MiXCR, listing each CDR3 protein once. The sample records some 200,000 distinct CDR3 sequences, about 7% being singletons. Sample: blood, either unsorted or a sorted T cell fraction (not recorded which). The chain has TRBV7-2 and TRBJ1-1; no definite D call. The sequence was collected from a male donor with ankylosing spondylitis. CDR3 nucleotides: TGTGCCAGCAGCTTAAACCGGAAGACTGAAGCTTTCTTT. It yields the protein CASSLNRKTEAFF.